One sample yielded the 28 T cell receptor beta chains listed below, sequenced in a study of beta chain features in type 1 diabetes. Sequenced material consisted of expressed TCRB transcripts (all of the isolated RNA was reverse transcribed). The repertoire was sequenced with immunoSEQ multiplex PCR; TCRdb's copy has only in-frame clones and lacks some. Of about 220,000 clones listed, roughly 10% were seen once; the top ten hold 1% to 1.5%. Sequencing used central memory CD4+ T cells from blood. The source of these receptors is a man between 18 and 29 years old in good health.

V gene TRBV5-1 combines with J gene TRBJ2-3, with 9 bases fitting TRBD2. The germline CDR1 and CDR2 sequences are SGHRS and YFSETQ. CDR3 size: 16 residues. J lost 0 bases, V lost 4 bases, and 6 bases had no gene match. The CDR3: CASSAGLAASTDTQYF. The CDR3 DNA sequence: TGCGCCAGCAGCGCGGGACTAGCAGCCAGCACAGATACGCAGTATTTT.

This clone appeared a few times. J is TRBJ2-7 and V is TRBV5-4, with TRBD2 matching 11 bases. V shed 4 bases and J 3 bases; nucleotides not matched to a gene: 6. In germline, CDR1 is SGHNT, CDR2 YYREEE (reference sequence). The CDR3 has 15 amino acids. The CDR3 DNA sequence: TGTGCCAGCAGCGAAACTAGCGGGAGTCTCTACGAGCAGTACTTC. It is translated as CASSETSGSLYEQYF.

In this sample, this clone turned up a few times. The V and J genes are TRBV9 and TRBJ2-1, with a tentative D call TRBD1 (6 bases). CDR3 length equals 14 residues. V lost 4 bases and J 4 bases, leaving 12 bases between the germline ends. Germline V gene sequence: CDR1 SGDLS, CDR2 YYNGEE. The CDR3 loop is CASSPRTAYNEQFF. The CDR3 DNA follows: TGTGCCAGCAGCCCCCGGACAGCATACAATGAGCAGTTCTTC.

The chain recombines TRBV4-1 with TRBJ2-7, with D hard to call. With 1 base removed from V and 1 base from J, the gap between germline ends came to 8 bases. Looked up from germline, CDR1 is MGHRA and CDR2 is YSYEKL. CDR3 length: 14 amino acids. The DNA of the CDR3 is TGCGCCAGCAGCCAAGTACTTCTATCCTACGAGCAGTACTTC. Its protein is CASSQVLLSYEQYF.

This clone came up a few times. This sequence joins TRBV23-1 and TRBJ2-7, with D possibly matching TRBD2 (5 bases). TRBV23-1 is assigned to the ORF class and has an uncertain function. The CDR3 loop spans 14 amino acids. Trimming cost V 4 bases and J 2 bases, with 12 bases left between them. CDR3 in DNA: TGCGCCAGCAGTCCTGAGGGAGAACCCTACGAGCAGTACTTC. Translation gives CASSPEGEPYEQYF.

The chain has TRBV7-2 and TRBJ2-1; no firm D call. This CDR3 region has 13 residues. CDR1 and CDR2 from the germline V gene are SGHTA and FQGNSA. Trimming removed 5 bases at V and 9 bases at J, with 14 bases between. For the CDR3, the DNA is TGTGCCAGCAGCACGGGCGTCAACGGTGAGCAGTTCTTC. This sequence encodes CASSTGVNGEQFF.

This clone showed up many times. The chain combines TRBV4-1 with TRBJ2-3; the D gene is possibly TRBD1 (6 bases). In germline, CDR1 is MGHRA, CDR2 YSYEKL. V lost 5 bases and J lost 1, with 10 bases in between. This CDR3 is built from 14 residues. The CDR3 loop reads CASSVRTGTDTQYF. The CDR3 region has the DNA TGCGCCAGCAGCGTTAGGACAGGCACAGATACGCAGTATTTT.

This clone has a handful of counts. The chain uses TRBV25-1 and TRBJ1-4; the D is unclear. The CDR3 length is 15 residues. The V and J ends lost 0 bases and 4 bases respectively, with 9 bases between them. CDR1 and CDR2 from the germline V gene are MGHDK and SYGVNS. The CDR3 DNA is TGTGCCAGCAGTGAATACGGCGGTCATAATGAAAAACTGTTTTTT. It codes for CASSEYGGHNEKLFF.

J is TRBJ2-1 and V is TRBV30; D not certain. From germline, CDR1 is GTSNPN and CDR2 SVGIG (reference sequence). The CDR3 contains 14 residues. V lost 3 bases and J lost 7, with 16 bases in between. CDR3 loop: CAWRSLWAENEQFF. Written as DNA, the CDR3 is TGTGCCTGGAGATCCTTGTGGGCGGAAAATGAGCAGTTCTTC.

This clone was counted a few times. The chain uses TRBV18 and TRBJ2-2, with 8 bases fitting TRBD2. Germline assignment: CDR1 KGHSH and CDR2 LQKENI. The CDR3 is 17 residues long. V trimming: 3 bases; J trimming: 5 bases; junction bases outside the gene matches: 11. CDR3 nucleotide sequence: TGTGCCAGCTCACCGCGACTGCAGCGGGAGCGAACCGGGGAGCTGTTTTTT. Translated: CASSPRLQRERTGELFF.

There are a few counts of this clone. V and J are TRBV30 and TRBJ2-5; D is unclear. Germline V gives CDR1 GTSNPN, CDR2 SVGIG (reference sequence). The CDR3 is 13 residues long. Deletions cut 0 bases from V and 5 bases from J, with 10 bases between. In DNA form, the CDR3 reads TGTGCCTGGAGTGTAGGCAACGCGGAGACCCAGTACTTC. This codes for CAWSVGNAETQYF.

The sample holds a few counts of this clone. The CDR3 nucleotides read TGTGCCAGCAGCTTAGGACAGGGCCGCTACAATGAGCAGTTCTTC. Amino acid sequence: CASSLGQGRYNEQFF. The V and J genes are TRBV7-2 and TRBJ2-1; 7 nucleotides agree with TRBD1. The CDR3 length is 15 residues. After removal of 1 base from V and 3 bases from J, the junction contained 3 bases not matched to a gene. The germline gives CDR1 SGHTA, CDR2 FQGNSA.

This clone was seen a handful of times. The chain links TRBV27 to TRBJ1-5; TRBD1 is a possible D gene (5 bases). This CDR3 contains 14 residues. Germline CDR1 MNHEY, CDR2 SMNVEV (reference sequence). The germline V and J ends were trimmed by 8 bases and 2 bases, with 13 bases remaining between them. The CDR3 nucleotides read TGTGCCAGCGGACCTCAGGGAGGCAATCAGCCCCAGCATTTT. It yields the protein CASGPQGGNQPQHF.

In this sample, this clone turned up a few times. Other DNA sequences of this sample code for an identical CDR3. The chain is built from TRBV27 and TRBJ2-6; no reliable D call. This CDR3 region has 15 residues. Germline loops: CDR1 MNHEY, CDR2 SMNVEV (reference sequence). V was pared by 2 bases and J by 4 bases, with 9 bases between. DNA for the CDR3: TGTGCCAGCAGTTTAGGCCGTCCCGGGGCCAACGTCCTGACTTTC. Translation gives CASSLGRPGANVLTF.

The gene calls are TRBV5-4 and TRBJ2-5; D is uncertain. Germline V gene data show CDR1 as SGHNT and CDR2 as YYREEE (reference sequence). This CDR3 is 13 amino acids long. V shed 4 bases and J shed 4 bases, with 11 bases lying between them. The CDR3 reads CASSPGAVETQYF. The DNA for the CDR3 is TGTGCCAGCAGCCCGGGTGCTGTAGAGACCCAGTACTTC.

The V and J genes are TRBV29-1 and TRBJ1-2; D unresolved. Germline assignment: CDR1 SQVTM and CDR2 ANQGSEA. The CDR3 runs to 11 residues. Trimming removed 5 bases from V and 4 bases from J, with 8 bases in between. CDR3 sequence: CSVQEGYGYTF. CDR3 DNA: TGCAGCGTTCAGGAGGGCTATGGCTACACCTTC.

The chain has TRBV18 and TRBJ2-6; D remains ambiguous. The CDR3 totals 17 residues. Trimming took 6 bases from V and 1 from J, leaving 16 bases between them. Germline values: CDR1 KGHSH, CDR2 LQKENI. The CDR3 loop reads CASSNQYHGSGANVLTF. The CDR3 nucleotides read TGTGCCAGCTCCAACCAGTACCACGGTTCTGGGGCCAACGTCCTGACTTTC.

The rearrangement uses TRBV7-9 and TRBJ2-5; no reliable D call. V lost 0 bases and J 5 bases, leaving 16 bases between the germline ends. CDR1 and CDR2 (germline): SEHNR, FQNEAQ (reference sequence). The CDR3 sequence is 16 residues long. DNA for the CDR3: TGTGCCAGCAGCTTAGCCCGAACGGACCGTCTGGAGACCCAGTACTTC. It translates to CASSLARTDRLETQYF.

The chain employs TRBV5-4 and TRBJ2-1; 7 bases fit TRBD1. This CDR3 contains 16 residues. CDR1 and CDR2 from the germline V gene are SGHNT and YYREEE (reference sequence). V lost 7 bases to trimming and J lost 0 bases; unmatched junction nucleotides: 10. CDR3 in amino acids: CASLNRQGSSYNEQFF. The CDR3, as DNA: TGTGCCAGCTTAAACAGACAGGGAAGCTCCTACAATGAGCAGTTCTTC.

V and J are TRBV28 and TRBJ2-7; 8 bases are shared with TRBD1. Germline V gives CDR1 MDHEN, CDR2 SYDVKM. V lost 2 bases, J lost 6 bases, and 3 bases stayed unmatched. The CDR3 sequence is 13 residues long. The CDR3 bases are TGTGCCAGCAGTTTAGCAGGGGGCCTCGAGCAGTACTTC. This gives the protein CASSLAGGLEQYF.

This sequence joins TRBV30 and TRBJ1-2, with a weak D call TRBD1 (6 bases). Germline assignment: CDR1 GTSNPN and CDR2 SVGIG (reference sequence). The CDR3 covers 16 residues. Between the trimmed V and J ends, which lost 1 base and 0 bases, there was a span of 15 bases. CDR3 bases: TGTGCCTGGAGTGGAGGACAGCTAGGGGCTAACTATGGCTACACCTTC. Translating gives CAWSGGQLGANYGYTF.

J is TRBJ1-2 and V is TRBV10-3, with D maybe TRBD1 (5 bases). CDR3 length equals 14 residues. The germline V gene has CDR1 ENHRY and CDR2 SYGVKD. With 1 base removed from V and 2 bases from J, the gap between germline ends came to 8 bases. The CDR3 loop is CAISEYGTNYGYTF. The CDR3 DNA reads TGTGCCATCAGTGAGTATGGGACCAACTATGGCTACACCTTC.

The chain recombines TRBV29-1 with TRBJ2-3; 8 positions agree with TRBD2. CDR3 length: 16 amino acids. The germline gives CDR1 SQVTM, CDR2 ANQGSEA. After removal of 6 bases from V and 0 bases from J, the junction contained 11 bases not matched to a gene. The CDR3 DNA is TGCAGCGTCCAGGGGACCCGGGAGGGTAGCACAGATACGCAGTATTTT. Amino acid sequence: CSVQGTREGSTDTQYF.

The CDR3 DNA is TGTGCCAGCTCACCAAGTGCAGAAAGCTACGAGCAGTACTTC. Amino acid sequence: CASSPSAESYEQYF. V gene TRBV18 combines with J gene TRBJ2-7; no clear D gene. CDR1 is KGHSH, CDR2 LQKENI, per germline. CDR3 length: 14 amino acids. Trimming left V 2 bases short and J 3 bases short, with 11 bases between. The complete variable domain, with remaining parts taken from reference TRBV18 and TRBJ2-7, reads NAGVMQNPRHLVRRRGQEARLRCSPMKGHSHVYWYRQLPEEGLKFMVYLQKENIIDESGMPKERFSAEFPKEGPSILRIQQVVRGDSAAYFCASSPSAESYEQYFGPGTRLTVT.

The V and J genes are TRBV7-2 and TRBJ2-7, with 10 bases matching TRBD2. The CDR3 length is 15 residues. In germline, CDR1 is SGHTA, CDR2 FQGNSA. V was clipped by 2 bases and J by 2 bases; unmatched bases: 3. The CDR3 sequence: CASSLSLAGAYEQYF. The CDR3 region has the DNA TGTGCCAGCAGCTTATCCCTAGCGGGAGCCTACGAGCAGTACTTC.

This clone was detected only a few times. CDR3 coding DNA: TGTGCCAGTAGTATAATCAGGGGGCGGGAGCAGTTCTTC. Protein: CASSIIRGREQFF. V and J are TRBV19 and TRBJ2-1; 8 bases agree with TRBD1. Trimming removed 2 bases from V and 10 bases from J; junction bases left unmatched: 4. CDR3 length: 13 residues. Germline values: CDR1 LNHDA, CDR2 SQIVND (reference sequence).

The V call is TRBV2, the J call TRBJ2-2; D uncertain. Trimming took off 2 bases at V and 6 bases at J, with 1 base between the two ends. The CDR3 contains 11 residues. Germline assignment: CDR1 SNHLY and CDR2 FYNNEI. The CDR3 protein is CASSEPGELFF. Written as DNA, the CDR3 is TGTGCCAGCAGTGAACCCGGGGAGCTGTTTTTT.

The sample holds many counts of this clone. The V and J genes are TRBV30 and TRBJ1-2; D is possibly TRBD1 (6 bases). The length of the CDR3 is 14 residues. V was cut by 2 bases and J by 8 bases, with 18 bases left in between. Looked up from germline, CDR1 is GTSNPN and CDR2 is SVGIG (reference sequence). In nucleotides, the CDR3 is TGTGCCTGGAGTAAAGGGGGGGCGCCGGGCGGCTACACCTTC. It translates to CAWSKGGAPGGYTF.